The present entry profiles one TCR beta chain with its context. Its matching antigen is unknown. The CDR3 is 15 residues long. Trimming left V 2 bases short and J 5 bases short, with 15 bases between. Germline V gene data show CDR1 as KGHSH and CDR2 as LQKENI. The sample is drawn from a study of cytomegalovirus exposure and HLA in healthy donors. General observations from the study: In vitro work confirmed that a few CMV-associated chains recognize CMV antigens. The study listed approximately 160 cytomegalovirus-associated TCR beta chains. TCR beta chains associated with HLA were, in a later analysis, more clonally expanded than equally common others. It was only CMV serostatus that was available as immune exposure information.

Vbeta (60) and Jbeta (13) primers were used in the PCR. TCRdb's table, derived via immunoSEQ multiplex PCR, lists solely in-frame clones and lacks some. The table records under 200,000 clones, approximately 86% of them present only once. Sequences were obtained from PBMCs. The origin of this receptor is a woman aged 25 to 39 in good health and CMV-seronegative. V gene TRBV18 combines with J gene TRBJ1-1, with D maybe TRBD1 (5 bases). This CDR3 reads CASSPARAIGTEAFF. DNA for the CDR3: TGTGCCAGCTCACCAGCCAGGGCGATAGGGACTGAAGCTTTCTTT.